This T cell receptor (beta chain) was sequenced for a study of T cell clonotyping in hematopoietic cell transplantation. Specified time point: recipient sample about 28 days before transplant, after cytoreduction. CDR1 is SGHDN and CDR2 is FVKESK in the germline V gene. The V gene end was trimmed by 3 bases and the J gene end by 7 bases; junction bases not matched to a gene: 4. The CDR3 totals 14 residues. Sequencing was performed with immunoSEQ multiplex PCR; in TCRdb, only in-frame clones are kept and a portion is missing. The sample lists roughly 30,000 clones; around 93% were seen once. This clonotype was obtained from a man aged 45-65 years with acute myeloid leukemia. Some clones in this sample may be carry-over from other donors' samples. The rearrangement links TRBV14 to TRBJ2-2; 8 bases map to TRBD1. The specimen comprised peripheral blood mononuclear cells, sampled before stem cell transplant. The CDR3, as DNA: TGTGCCAGCAGCCAGTCAGGGGGCTACGGGGAGCTGTTTTTT. This codes for CASSQSGGYGELFF. Using reference TRBV14 and TRBJ2-2 for the parts outside the CDR3, the full variable domain is EAGVTQFPSHSVIEKGQTVTLRCDPISGHDNLYWYRRVMGKEIKFLLHFVKESKQDESGMPNNRFLAERTGGTYSTLKVQPAELEDSGVYFCASSQSGGYGELFFGEGSRLTVL.